Shown below are 25 T cell receptor beta chains from a single sample sequenced in a study of T cells in Graves' hyperthyroidism and ophthalmopathy (dated by TCRdb to about 2019). Library creation used multiplex PCR. The instrument given in TCRdb is Illumina HiSeq 2000. TCR beta CDR3 regions were amplified from RNA transcripts. The first round of RT-PCR for the TCR CDR3 was performed with the HTBI primer set and the Qiagen OneStep RT-PCR kit. In TCRdb, the public reads were trimmed at Q25 with fastp and aligned with MiXCR, with productive beta chains retained. Each entry is one CDR3 protein sequence, shown with its most common DNA and genes. Here the sample has 350,000 to 450,000 distinct CDR3 sequences; about 14% occur a single time. Of the sample, approximately 11% falls within the top ten clones. Sequenced material: blood. The receptors shown here come from a woman aged 55-69 years with Graves' hyperthyroidism.

A note on this clonotype: A much bigger clone sits one base away, suggesting this may be a read error. CDR3 sequence reads: CAISPDPRTGQYF. CDR3 nucleotide sequence: TGTGCCATCAGCCCAGACCCAAGGACAGGGCAGTACTTC. V usage is TRBV6-1 and J usage is TRBJ2-7; 7 bases are a match to TRBD1. CDR1 MNHNS and CDR2 SASEGT come from the germline V gene. With V trimmed by 10 bases and J by 9 bases, 15 bases remained unmatched. CDR3 length: 13 amino acids.

As concerns this clonotype: A read error may be the cause here, since a much bigger clone is one base away. The V gene is TRBV18, the J gene TRBJ1-1, with a weak D call TRBD1 (5 bases). Trimming left V 1 base short and J 1 base short, with 16 bases between. This CDR3 is 17 amino acids long. Germline values: CDR1 KGHSH, CDR2 LQKENI. Here the CDR3 reads CASSPRTGAHTNTEAFF. CDR3 sequence (DNA): TGTGCCAGCTCACCACGAACCGGGGCACACACGAACACTGAAGCTTTCTTT.

This clonotype was seen ten or more times. CDR3 in DNA: TGCGCCAGCAGCTCCTCTCAGGGGGGGCGTACTGAAGCTTTCTTT. This translates into CASSSSQGGRTEAFF. The chain recombines TRBV5-1 with TRBJ1-1; TRBD1 agrees at 7 bases. Germline V lookup: CDR1 SGHRS, CDR2 YFSETQ. There are 15 residues in the CDR3. After removal of 3 bases from V and 5 bases from J, the junction contained 10 bases not matched to a gene.

This chain connects TRBV2 to TRBJ2-2; D might be TRBD2 (6 bases). V gave up 3 bases and J gave up 0 bases, with 14 bases separating them. The CDR3 is made up of 17 amino acids. Per the germline V gene, CDR1 is SNHLY and CDR2 is FYNNEI. The CDR3 DNA follows: TGTGCCAGCAGTGAGGTTAGCGGTTACCCGAACACCGGGGAGCTGTTTTTT. Amino acids: CASSEVSGYPNTGELFF.

This clonotype was recorded at least ten times. This chain links TRBV27 with TRBJ2-1; TRBD2 aligns across 9 bases. This CDR3 is built from 14 residues. Germline lookup yields CDR1 MNHEY and CDR2 SMNVEV (reference sequence). After removal of 7 bases from V and 9 bases from J, the junction contained 10 bases not matched to a gene. The CDR3 region is CASIEAGGRREQFF. DNA for the CDR3: TGTGCCAGCATAGAAGCGGGAGGACGGCGTGAGCAGTTCTTC.

This clonotype was counted at least ten times. The chain uses TRBV11-2 and TRBJ2-5, with 7 bases aligning to TRBD1. CDR3 length: 13 amino acids. The germline V gene has CDR1 SGHAT and CDR2 FQNNGV. Germline trimming cut 5 bases from V and 5 bases from J; bases unmatched to any gene: 5. The CDR3 loop reads CASSPGQRETQYF. The DNA for the CDR3 is TGTGCCAGCAGCCCGGGACAGAGGGAGACCCAGTACTTC.

This clonotype was observed many times. The rearrangement links TRBV30 to TRBJ2-7; the match to TRBD2 covers 7 bases. The CDR3 has 13 amino acids. The germline V gene encodes CDR1 GTSNPN and CDR2 SVGIG (reference sequence). V dropped 2 bases and J dropped 7; count of bases not matched to a gene: 8. The CDR3 reads CAWSSSGEREQYF. In nucleotides, the CDR3 is TGTGCCTGGAGTTCCAGCGGGGAGAGGGAGCAGTACTTC.

This clonotype was detected many times. The V gene is TRBV7-9, the J gene TRBJ1-1; D ambiguous. The germline V and J ends were trimmed by 0 bases and 7 bases, with 9 bases remaining between them. This CDR3 is 13 amino acids long. Germline assignment: CDR1 SEHNR and CDR2 FQNEAQ (reference sequence). The CDR3 sequence: CASSLADVGEAFF. The DNA for the CDR3 is TGTGCCAGCAGCTTAGCGGACGTAGGTGAAGCTTTCTTT.

The sample holds many counts of this clonotype. The chain has TRBV19 and TRBJ2-1, with D tentatively TRBD2 (6 bases). The CDR3 extends over 14 amino acids. V was pared by 3 bases and J by 9 bases, with 15 bases between. Germline lookup yields CDR1 LNHDA and CDR2 SQIVND (reference sequence). CDR3 sequence: CASSMLGLYPEQFF. The CDR3 nucleotides are TGTGCCAGTAGTATGTTGGGACTGTATCCTGAGCAGTTCTTC.

The chain joins TRBV18 to TRBJ2-3, with 8 nucleotides matching TRBD2. This CDR3 is built from 16 residues. J lost 6 bases, V lost 0 bases, and 8 bases had no gene match. The germline gives CDR1 KGHSH, CDR2 LQKENI. In DNA, the CDR3 is TGTGCCAGCTCACCACCCGGTGATAGCGGGAAGGATACGCAGTATTTT. Its protein is CASSPPGDSGKDTQYF. Complete variable domain (other parts from reference TRBV18 and TRBJ2-3): NAGVMQNPRHLVRRRGQEARLRCSPMKGHSHVYWYRQLPEEGLKFMVYLQKENIIDESGMPKERFSAEFPKEGPSILRIQQVVRGDSAAYFCASSPPGDSGKDTQYFGPGTRLTVL.

This chain joins TRBV9 and TRBJ2-3; TRBD1 is a possible D gene (5 bases). The CDR3 totals 13 residues. Germline lookup yields CDR1 SGDLS and CDR2 YYNGEE. V shed 6 bases and J shed 2 bases, with 10 bases lying between them. In DNA form, the CDR3 reads TGTGCCAGCACTGGGGCTGCCACAGATACGCAGTATTTT. The encoded protein is CASTGAATDTQYF.

This clonotype was observed a few times. The chain links TRBV29-1 to TRBJ1-4, with D tentatively TRBD1 (5 bases). The V and J ends lost 7 bases and 0 bases respectively, with 12 bases between them. There are 14 residues in the CDR3. Germline CDR1 reads SQVTM; CDR2 reads ANQGSEA. The CDR3 region is CSAWDRSTNEKLFF. The CDR3, as DNA: TGCAGCGCGTGGGACCGTTCAACTAATGAAAAACTGTTTTTT.

The J gene is TRBJ2-7, the V gene TRBV2; 9 bases line up with TRBD2. This CDR3 has 14 residues. After removal of 7 bases from V and 2 bases from J, the junction contained 6 bases not matched to a gene. The germline CDR1 and CDR2 sequences are SNHLY and FYNNEI. The CDR3 reads CASKSSGTTYEQYF. CDR3 coding DNA: TGTGCCAGCAAGTCTAGCGGGACCACCTACGAGCAGTACTTC.

For this clonotype: At one of its ends the junction is not consistent with the germline gene, which may arise from a read error. V usage is TRBV11-2 and J usage is TRBJ2-1, with D possibly being TRBD2 (6 bases). Germline CDR1 SGHAT, CDR2 FQNNGV. This CDR3 comprises 16 residues. The CDR3 nucleotides read TGTGCCAGCGGCTTAGGTGTAGCGGAAACAAACAATGAGCAGCTCTTC. As protein: CASGLGVAETNNEQLF.

Notes on this clonotype: Possible read error: a much larger clone is one base away. CDR3 loop: CASRAASTDTQYF. The CDR3 DNA follows: TGTGCCAGCAGGGCGGCTAGCACAGATACGCAGTATTTT. The chain uses TRBV7-9 and TRBJ2-3; D call uncertain. The CDR3 is 13 residues long. Germline CDR1 SEHNR, CDR2 FQNEAQ (reference sequence). Trimming left V 6 bases short and J 0 bases short, with 7 bases between. Drawing the rest from reference TRBV7-9 and TRBJ2-3, the complete variable domain is DTGVSQNPRHKITKRGQNVTFRCDPISEHNRLYWYRQTLGQGPEFLTYFQNEAQLEKSRLLSDRFSAERPKGSFSTLEIQRTEQGDSAMYLCASRAASTDTQYFGPGTRLTVL.

About this clonotype itself: Germline is not matched at one junction end, which may reflect a read error. The gene calls are TRBV15 and TRBJ1-5; TRBD1 is a possible D gene (5 bases). The CDR3 totals 14 residues. Germline CDR1 LNHNV, CDR2 YYDKDF (reference sequence). CDR3 residues: CATTPGRSHQPQHF. CDR3 DNA sequence: TGTGCCACCACCCCGGGACGTAGCCATCAGCCCCAGCATTTT. The whole variable domain, filled in from reference TRBV15 and TRBJ1-5, reads DAMVIQNPRYQVTQFGKPVTLSCSQTLNHNVMYWYQQKSSQAPKLLFHYYDKDFNNEADTPDNFQSRRPNTSFCFLDIRSPGLGDTAMYLCATTPGRSHQPQHFGDGTRLSIL.

This rearrangement joins TRBV5-8 to TRBJ2-7; 10 nucleotides align to TRBD2. J was trimmed by 7 bases and V by 3 bases; bases with no gene match: 7. CDR3 size: 14 residues. Germline V gene data show CDR1 as SGHTS and CDR2 as YDEGEE. For the CDR3, the DNA is TGTGCCAGCAGCTGGGGACTAGCGCGTGGGGAGCAGTACTTC. Amino acid sequence: CASSWGLARGEQYF.

Of note for this clonotype: Given a much more abundant clone one base away, this may be a read error. The genes are TRBV18 and TRBJ2-1, with 7 bases matching TRBD2. Per germline, CDR1 KGHSH and CDR2 LQKENI. The V segment lost 3 bases and the J segment 5 bases; nucleotides outside the gene matches: 7. The CDR3 loop spans 15 amino acids. In nucleotides, the CDR3 is TGTGCCAGCTCACCTCTGGGGGGGATCAACAATGAGCAGTTCTTC. Translation: CASSPLGGINNEQFF. Using reference TRBV18 and TRBJ2-1 for the parts outside the CDR3, the full variable domain is NAGVMQNPRHLVRRRGQEARLRCSPMKGHSHVYWYRQLPEEGLKFMVYLQKENIIDESGMPKERFSAEFPKEGPSILRIQQVVRGDSAAYFCASSPLGGINNEQFFGPGTRLTVL.

V gene TRBV7-9 combines with J gene TRBJ1-2; D not resolved. V was clipped by 5 bases and J by 4 bases, with 20 bases between them. The CDR3 runs to 16 residues. Germline V gene data show CDR1 as SEHNR and CDR2 as FQNEAQ (reference sequence). The CDR3 nucleotides read TGTGCCAGCAGCCCCGGAGGTTCGGTCGGATCCTATGGCTACACCTTC. It is translated as CASSPGGSVGSYGYTF.

As concerns this clonotype: The junction departs from the called germline gene at one end, perhaps through a read error. This chain uses TRBV6-1 with TRBJ1-1, with D tentatively TRBD1 (6 bases). The CDR3 totals 13 residues. Germline loops: CDR1 MNHNS, CDR2 SASEGT. The chain's CDR3 is CASREGGRTEAFF. In DNA form, the CDR3 reads TGTGCCAGCAGGGAAGGGGGTCGCACTGAAGCTTTCTTT.

This clonotype has at least ten counts. The V and J genes are TRBV9 and TRBJ2-6; D might be TRBD2 (6 bases). This CDR3 is 16 amino acids long. The V end lost 0 bases, the J end lost 3 bases, and 10 bases lay between the germline ends. Per germline, CDR1 SGDLS and CDR2 YYNGEE. This CDR3 is CASSVVGGSGANVLTF. The CDR3 DNA is TGTGCCAGCAGCGTAGTAGGAGGGAGTGGGGCCAACGTCCTGACTTTC.

This clonotype was seen at least ten times. The V call is TRBV2, the J call TRBJ1-1, with D unclear. The CDR3 is made up of 13 amino acids. The germline gives CDR1 SNHLY, CDR2 FYNNEI. The V end lost 2 bases, the J end lost 3 bases, and 7 bases lay between the germline ends. CDR3 bases: TGTGCCAGCAGTGAACTTTCTTACACTGAAGCTTTCTTT. Translation: CASSELSYTEAFF.

This clonotype was observed a handful of times. The chain links TRBV25-1 to TRBJ2-1; 7 bases map to TRBD2. CDR1 and CDR2 (germline): MGHDK, SYGVNS. The CDR3 is 15 amino acids. With 3 bases clipped from V and 2 bases from J, the junction kept 4 bases outside the gene matches. The chain's CDR3 is CASSDGAGAYNEQFF. CDR3 DNA sequence: TGTGCCAGCAGTGATGGGGCGGGGGCCTACAATGAGCAGTTCTTC.

The chain is built from TRBV2 and TRBJ2-7; D may be TRBD2 (5 bases). The length of the CDR3 is 11 residues. V shed 7 bases and J shed 3 bases, with 7 bases lying between them. Germline CDR1 SNHLY, CDR2 FYNNEI. The CDR3 loop is CASKEVYEQYF. The CDR3 region has the DNA TGTGCCAGCAAGGAGGTCTACGAGCAGTACTTC.

This clonotype was detected ten times or more. The rearrangement joins TRBV28 to TRBJ1-2, with a possible D match to TRBD1 (5 bases). CDR3 length: 16 residues. Between the trimmed V and J ends, which lost 2 bases and 5 bases, there was a span of 18 bases. Germline CDR1 and CDR2: MDHEN and SYDVKM. The CDR3 region has the DNA TGTGCCAGCAGTTTAACGGAAGACAGTTGGAAATATGGCTACACCTTC. Amino acids: CASSLTEDSWKYGYTF.